Following are 22 T cell receptor beta chains from one sample sequenced in a study of cytomegalovirus exposure and HLA in healthy donors (dated 2017 in TCRdb). The protocol used for the library was the immunoSEQ multiplex PCR assay. The clones in this table, taken by TCRdb from immuneACCESS, are in-frame only. Not every clone is retained; where verified, under half of the shortfall comes from an unresolved V gene, and the cause of the rest is unknown. The sample has under 250,000 clones on record, around nine tenths of them singletons. Of the sample, about 2% is held by the ten largest clones. The sample was PBMCs. The receptors here all came from a woman younger than 30 in good health and CMV-seropositive.

The chain combines TRBV2 with TRBJ2-7, with a tentative D call TRBD2 (5 bases). The germline CDR1 and CDR2 sequences are SNHLY and FYNNEI. This CDR3 has 14 residues. Trimming shortened V by 4 bases and J by 1 base, and 11 bases separated the two germline ends. Written as DNA, the CDR3 is TGTGCCAGCAGTGCTGGGAGCTTGTCCTACGAGCAGTACTTC. This gives the protein CASSAGSLSYEQYF.

In its sample, this clone was seen a few times. This chain uses TRBV28 with TRBJ1-1, with a weak D call TRBD1 (6 bases). The CDR3 runs 15 residues. V lost 6 bases and J lost 0, with 14 bases in between. Germline CDR1 and CDR2: MDHEN and SYDVKM. This CDR3 is CASRGADMLNTEAFF. In DNA, the CDR3 is TGTGCCAGCAGGGGGGCAGACATGCTGAACACTGAAGCTTTCTTT.

This clone was found many times. The V and J genes are TRBV10-1 and TRBJ1-4, with TRBD1 identical over 8 bases. The CDR3 has 14 amino acids. CDR1 and CDR2 (germline): WNHNN, SYGVQD (reference sequence). Losses at the gene ends were 2 bases for V and 7 bases for J; bases not matched to a gene: 3. CDR3 nucleotides: TGCGCCAGCAGTGAGGGGACAGGTTTTGAAAAACTGTTTTTT. Translated, it gives CASSEGTGFEKLFF.

The sample holds one count of this clone. The V gene is TRBV6-5, the J gene TRBJ1-4; D gene ambiguous. The germline V gene has CDR1 MNHEY and CDR2 SVGAGI. There are 11 residues in the CDR3. The V gene lost 1 base and the J gene lost 10 bases, with 4 bases spanning the gap. The chain's CDR3 is CASSYYGKLFF. For the CDR3, the DNA is TGTGCCAGCAGTTACTACGGAAAACTGTTTTTT.

This rearrangement joins TRBV4-1 to TRBJ2-5, with D maybe TRBD2 (6 bases). The CDR3 spans 15 residues. The germline CDR1 and CDR2 sequences are MGHRA and YSYEKL. The V end lost 1 base, the J end lost 5 bases, and 14 bases lay between the germline ends. The CDR3: CASSQARGLGETQYF. The CDR3 bases are TGCGCCAGCAGCCAAGCACGGGGGTTGGGGGAGACCCAGTACTTC.

V and J are TRBV7-2 and TRBJ2-6, with D perhaps matching TRBD1 (5 bases). V was pared by 2 bases and J by 3 bases, with 8 bases between. Germline CDR1 and CDR2: SGHTA and FQGNSA. The CDR3 loop spans 15 amino acids. The CDR3 sequence: CASSLLTGGANVLTF. The DNA of the CDR3 is TGTGCCAGCAGCTTACTTACAGGTGGGGCCAACGTCCTGACTTTC.

This sequence joins TRBV7-3 and TRBJ2-7; TRBD2 matches 12 bases. Trimming at V came to 5 bases and at J to 0 bases, leaving 2 bases not matched to a gene. Per the germline V gene, CDR1 is SGHTA and CDR2 is FQGTGA. The CDR3 loop spans 15 amino acids. CDR3 bases: TGTGCCAGCAGCGTGACTAGCGGGAGCTCCTACGAGCAGTACTTC. Translation gives CASSVTSGSSYEQYF.

This clone was counted a single time. The chain combines TRBV7-9 with TRBJ2-5, with D possibly TRBD2 on 6 matching bases. The V gene lost 3 bases and the J gene lost 4 bases, with 9 bases spanning the gap. From germline, CDR1 is SEHNR and CDR2 FQNEAQ (reference sequence). CDR3 size: 13 residues. The CDR3 is CASSFGLLETQYF. For the CDR3, the DNA is TGTGCCAGCAGCTTCGGACTACTAGAGACCCAGTACTTC.

V gene TRBV27 combines with J gene TRBJ2-7; 7 nucleotides match TRBD2. Germline loops: CDR1 MNHEY, CDR2 SMNVEV (reference sequence). There are 14 residues in the CDR3. With 3 bases clipped from V and 6 bases from J, the junction kept 8 bases outside the gene matches. The CDR3 nucleotides read TGTGCCAGCAGTTTTCGGGGAGGGCCCCTCGAGCAGTACTTC. Protein product: CASSFRGGPLEQYF.

In DNA, the CDR3 is TGTGCCAGTAGTAGAGGACTAGCGGGAAAGATCTACAATGAGCAGTTCTTC. Its protein is CASSRGLAGKIYNEQFF. The chain links TRBV19 to TRBJ2-1, with TRBD2 matching over 12 bases. The V segment lost 4 bases and the J segment 3 bases; nucleotides outside the gene matches: 7. This CDR3 is built from 17 residues. In germline, CDR1 is LNHDA, CDR2 SQIVND (reference sequence).

This chain uses TRBV10-3 with TRBJ1-5, with D tentatively TRBD1 (5 bases). Germline V gene sequence: CDR1 ENHRY, CDR2 SYGVKD. The CDR3 consists of 13 residues. V was cut by 10 bases and J by 4 bases, with 14 bases left in between. CDR3 sequence reads: CATQTDDNQPQHF. The CDR3 bases are TGTGCCACCCAGACAGACGATAATCAGCCCCAGCATTTT.

This clone was counted between two and nine times. The chain carries TRBV19 and TRBJ1-4; no clear D. V was shortened by 3 bases and J by 0 bases, with 8 bases between the two germline ends. CDR1 LNHDA and CDR2 SQIVND come from the germline V gene (reference sequence). The length of the CDR3 is 15 residues. CDR3 amino acids: CASSMAVATNEKLFF. CDR3 nucleotide sequence: TGTGCCAGTAGTATGGCAGTTGCAACTAATGAAAAACTGTTTTTT. Using reference TRBV19 and TRBJ1-4 for the parts outside the CDR3, the full variable domain is DGGITQSPKYLFRKEGQNVTLSCEQNLNHDAMYWYRQDPGQGLRLIYYSQIVNDFQKGDIAEGYSVSREKKESFPLTVTSAQKNPTAFYLCASSMAVATNEKLFFGSGTQLSVL.

The chain joins TRBV6-1 to TRBJ1-5, with unresolved D. CDR1 and CDR2 from the germline V gene are MNHNS and SASEGT. V lost 2 bases to trimming and J lost 1 base, with 15 bases between them. The CDR3 is 17 residues long. CDR3 residues: CASSEIRPLISNQPQHF. Written as DNA, the CDR3 is TGTGCCAGCAGTGAAATCAGGCCCTTGATCAGCAATCAGCCCCAGCATTTT.

This clone was recorded once. The chain links TRBV28 to TRBJ1-2; no reliable D call. The germline CDR1 and CDR2 sequences are MDHEN and SYDVKM. The CDR3 totals 13 residues. Trimming stripped 4 bases from V and 2 bases from J, with 8 bases between. The CDR3 is CASSSDLNYGYTF. CDR3 DNA: TGTGCCAGCAGTTCCGACTTAAACTATGGCTACACCTTC.

Of note for this clone: One end of the junction fails to match germline, which may point to a read error. The J gene is TRBJ2-1, the V gene TRBV25-1; D is possibly TRBD2 (5 bases). This CDR3 is 13 amino acids long. Germline V lookup: CDR1 MGHDK, CDR2 SYGVNS. CDR3 sequence (DNA): TGTGCCAGCAGCCTGGACTCCAACAATGAGCAGTTCTTC. Encoded protein: CASSLDSNNEQFF.

The chain carries TRBV4-1 and TRBJ2-5, with TRBD2 matching over 8 bases. CDR3 length equals 15 residues. CDR1 and CDR2 (germline): MGHRA, YSYEKL. V was pared by 3 bases and J by 4 bases, with 7 bases of the junction left unmatched. In DNA form, the CDR3 reads TGCGCCAGCAGCCAGGGGCGGGGGGCCCTAGAGACCCAGTACTTC. Its translation: CASSQGRGALETQYF.

This sequence joins TRBV27 and TRBJ2-6, with D possibly being TRBD1 (6 bases). The CDR3 covers 14 residues. Germline CDR1 and CDR2: MNHEY and SMNVEV (reference sequence). The V and J ends lost 5 bases and 2 bases respectively, with 7 bases between them. The CDR3 DNA reads as TGTGCCAGCAGTAGGGACACTGGGGCCAACGTCCTGACTTTC. Its protein is CASSRDTGANVLTF.

The rearrangement links TRBV15 to TRBJ1-1; D unresolved. The CDR3 extends over 14 amino acids. The germline V and J ends were trimmed by 0 bases and 1 base, with 6 bases remaining between them. The germline CDR1 and CDR2 sequences are LNHNV and YYDKDF (reference sequence). Here the CDR3 reads CATSRDVSNTEAFF. The CDR3 DNA reads as TGTGCCACCAGCAGAGACGTGTCGAACACTGAAGCTTTCTTT. Full variable domain (rest looked up from reference TRBV15 and TRBJ1-1): DAMVIQNPRYQVTQFGKPVTLSCSQTLNHNVMYWYQQKSSQAPKLLFHYYDKDFNNEADTPDNFQSRRPNTSFCFLDIRSPGLGDTAMYLCATSRDVSNTEAFFGQGTRLTVV.

The rearrangement links TRBV9 to TRBJ2-1; 10 positions match TRBD2. Germline trimming cut 0 bases from V and 8 bases from J; bases unmatched to any gene: 17. The CDR3 sequence is 19 residues long. In germline, CDR1 is SGDLS, CDR2 YYNGEE. DNA of the CDR3: TGTGCCAGCAGCGTAGCGAAAGCGGGAGGGCCTCCCAAAAAGGATGAGCAGTTCTTC. Its protein is CASSVAKAGGPPKKDEQFF.

The gene calls are TRBV27 and TRBJ1-2; TRBD1 matches at 11 bases. The germline V gene has CDR1 MNHEY and CDR2 SMNVEV (reference sequence). The CDR3 sequence is 16 residues long. Losses at the gene ends were 5 bases for V and 4 bases for J; bases not matched to a gene: 9. The CDR3 here is CASSIGGTGGGYGYTF. As DNA, the CDR3 is TGTGCCAGCAGTATAGGCGGGACAGGGGGAGGCTATGGCTACACCTTC.

The rearrangement joins TRBV18 to TRBJ2-2, with D perhaps TRBD1 (5 bases). This CDR3 region has 16 residues. Trimming stripped 3 bases from V and 1 base from J, with 12 bases between. Per germline, CDR1 KGHSH and CDR2 LQKENI. The CDR3 region has the DNA TGTGCCAGCTCACCCGGCTACCAGGGGAACACCGGGGAGCTGTTTTTT. Its translation: CASSPGYQGNTGELFF.

The chain couples TRBV7-3 to TRBJ2-2; TRBD2 is a possible D gene (5 bases). The CDR3 runs 15 residues. V gave up 2 bases and J gave up 3 bases, with 10 bases separating them. Germline loops: CDR1 SGHTA, CDR2 FQGTGA. CDR3 sequence: CASSLVAGDTGELFF. For the CDR3, the DNA is TGTGCCAGCAGCTTAGTGGCCGGGGACACCGGGGAGCTGTTTTTT.